The rows below give T cell receptor beta chains drawn from one sample of a study of blood T cell repertoires in COVID-19. Repertoires were generated with immunoSEQ multiplex PCR, while TCRdb's copy carries only in-frame clones and drops some. The sample records around 170,000 clones, about nine tenths being singletons. The sequenced material came from peripheral blood. The receptors derive from a woman aged 70-85 years with acute or convalescent COVID-19. Both conserved end residues are part of each CDR3. The order of the fields is D gene, V gene, clone size, J gene, CDR3 protein, CDR3 DNA. A D gene is named only where the DNA matches it firmly. The size field is filled for only some rows; it gives once, few, many or a size class.

D gene: .; V gene: TRBV27; clone size: .; J gene: TRBJ1-5; CDR3 protein: CASSLSGGGGSNQPQHF; CDR3 DNA: TGTGCCAGCAGTTTATCGGGGGGGGGCGGTAGCAATCAGCCCCAGCATTTT
D gene: .; V gene: TRBV2; clone size: .; J gene: TRBJ1-4; CDR3 protein: CASTGGPNEKLFF; CDR3 DNA: TGTGCCAGCACCGGGGGACCCAATGAAAAACTGTTTTTT
D gene: .; V gene: TRBV30; clone size: .; J gene: TRBJ2-4; CDR3 protein: CAWIKQGDTKNIQYF; CDR3 DNA: TGTGCCTGGATAAAACAGGGCGACACCAAAAACATTCAGTACTTC
D gene: .; V gene: TRBV6-5; clone size: .; J gene: TRBJ2-1; CDR3 protein: CASIDGEQFF; CDR3 DNA: TGTGCCAGCATCGACGGGGAGCAGTTCTTC
D gene: TRBD1; V gene: TRBV28; clone size: once; J gene: TRBJ2-4; CDR3 protein: CASSLLGTGASKNIQYF; CDR3 DNA: TGTGCCAGCAGTTTATTGGGGACAGGGGCGTCCAAAAACATTCAGTACTTC
D gene: TRBD1; V gene: TRBV27; clone size: .; J gene: TRBJ1-6; CDR3 protein: CASSSGQVAGSPLHF; CDR3 DNA: TGTGCCAGCAGTTCCGGACAGGTCGCGGGTTCACCCCTCCACTTT
D gene: .; V gene: TRBV15; clone size: .; J gene: TRBJ2-5; CDR3 protein: CATSRGPGVETQYF; CDR3 DNA: TGTGCCACCAGCAGAGGCCCAGGGGTAGAGACCCAGTACTTC
D gene: .; V gene: TRBV9; clone size: .; J gene: TRBJ2-7; CDR3 protein: CASSAGSGSSYEQYF; CDR3 DNA: TGTGCCAGCAGCGCAGGTAGCGGCAGCTCCTACGAGCAGTACTTC
D gene: .; V gene: TRBV4-1; clone size: .; J gene: TRBJ1-5; CDR3 protein: CASSQDSGVQPQHF; CDR3 DNA: TGCGCCAGCAGCCAAGATTCCGGGGTTCAGCCCCAGCATTTT
D gene: .; V gene: TRBV7-8; clone size: once; J gene: TRBJ1-5; CDR3 protein: CASSPQAGVSNQPQHF; CDR3 DNA: TGTGCCAGCAGCCCCCAGGCGGGGGTGAGCAATCAGCCCCAGCATTTT
D gene: .; V gene: TRBV30; clone size: .; J gene: TRBJ1-2; CDR3 protein: CAWSSAGPYTF; CDR3 DNA: TGTGCCTGGAGCTCGGCGGGTCCCTACACCTTC
D gene: .; V gene: TRBV6-6; clone size: .; J gene: TRBJ1-4; CDR3 protein: CASSYSRTAPNEKLFF; CDR3 DNA: TGTGCCAGCAGTTACTCGAGGACAGCACCTAATGAAAAACTGTTTTTT
D gene: TRBD2; V gene: TRBV28; clone size: .; J gene: TRBJ2-7; CDR3 protein: CASSPRLAESYEQYF; CDR3 DNA: TGTGCCAGCAGTCCACGACTAGCGGAGTCCTACGAGCAGTACTTC
D gene: .; V gene: TRBV6-5; clone size: .; J gene: TRBJ2-7; CDR3 protein: CAFGPGSYEQYF; CDR3 DNA: TGTGCCTTCGGCCCCGGGAGCTACGAGCAGTACTTC
D gene: .; V gene: TRBV6-5; clone size: .; J gene: TRBJ1-5; CDR3 protein: CASSYTYRGNQPQHF; CDR3 DNA: TGTGCCAGCAGTTACACCTACAGGGGCAATCAGCCCCAGCATTTT
D gene: TRBD1; V gene: TRBV6-2/TRBV6-3; clone size: .; J gene: TRBJ2-7; CDR3 protein: CASSYRTGTGGYEQYF; CDR3 DNA: TGTGCCAGCAGTTACCGAACCGGGACAGGGGGTTACGAGCAGTACTTC
D gene: TRBD1; V gene: TRBV30; clone size: once; J gene: TRBJ1-6; CDR3 protein: CAGGDRDSYNSPLHF; CDR3 DNA: TGTGCCGGAGGGGATCGGGACAGTTATAATTCACCCCTCCACTTT
D gene: TRBD2; V gene: TRBV15; clone size: .; J gene: TRBJ2-1; CDR3 protein: CATSTMTSGSGNEQFF; CDR3 DNA: TGTGCCACCAGCACCATGACTAGCGGGAGCGGCAATGAGCAGTTCTTC
D gene: .; V gene: TRBV6-5; clone size: .; J gene: TRBJ1-5; CDR3 protein: CASRRGGRSNQPQHF; CDR3 DNA: TGTGCCAGCAGAAGGGGGGGGAGAAGCAATCAGCCCCAGCATTTT
D gene: .; V gene: TRBV3-1/TRBV3-2; clone size: once; J gene: TRBJ2-7; CDR3 protein: CASSQGALEQYF; CDR3 DNA: TGTGCCAGCAGCCAAGGAGCCCTCGAGCAGTACTTC
D gene: .; V gene: TRBV6-5; clone size: .; J gene: TRBJ1-4; CDR3 protein: CASTPPGHEKLFF; CDR3 DNA: TGTGCCAGCACCCCCCCGGGTCACGAAAAACTGTTTTTT
D gene: .; V gene: TRBV6-5; clone size: .; J gene: TRBJ1-5; CDR3 protein: CASKPAGNQPQHF; CDR3 DNA: TGTGCCAGCAAGCCCGCGGGCAATCAGCCCCAGCATTTT
D gene: .; V gene: TRBV30; clone size: few; J gene: TRBJ2-2; CDR3 protein: CACPRRGGNTGELFF; CDR3 DNA: TGTGCCTGTCCCCGGAGAGGGGGGAACACCGGGGAGCTGTTTTTT
D gene: .; V gene: TRBV3-1/TRBV3-2; clone size: .; J gene: TRBJ1-2; CDR3 protein: CASSQQQGFNYGYTF; CDR3 DNA: TGTGCCAGCAGCCAACAACAGGGATTTAACTATGGCTACACCTTC